This passage covers 9 T cell receptor beta chains from one sample sequenced in a study of blood T cells in healthy people across ages. PCR was performed a second time for about 6 to 12 cycles using a sample-barcoded 5' primer and a J-beta primer mix. TCRdb re-called the 5' RACE reads with MiXCR, one entry per CDR3 protein. The sample carries roughly 500,000 distinct CDR3 sequences, around 24% recorded once. These same records also appear under a second study, on T cells of mothers and their children.

The sequencing sample was made of blood. These receptors were taken from a boy between 10 and 17 years old in good health.

This clonotype was counted a few times. The junction does not match germline at one end; this may be a read error. The chain combines TRBV20-1 with TRBJ2-5, with TRBD2 matching 7 bases. This CDR3 is 16 amino acids long. Per germline, CDR1 DFQATT and CDR2 SNEGSKA (reference sequence). The CDR3 here is CSASTTGLPYQETRYF. DNA of the CDR3: TGCAGTGCTAGCACCACGGGACTACCGTACCAAGAGACCCGGTACTTC.

In its sample, this clonotype was seen a few times. This chain connects TRBV28 to TRBJ2-5; 14 bases match TRBD2. The J call could be wrong; TRBJ2-1 is a better fit for the DNA end. CDR1 is MDHEN, CDR2 SYDVKM, per germline. This CDR3 is built from 16 residues. Here the CDR3 reads CASSPSTGLAGDEQFF. CDR3 DNA sequence: TGTGCCAGCAGTCCCTCCACGGGACTAGCGGGGGATGAGCAGTTCTTC.

This clonotype was recorded a few times. The chain recombines TRBV10-3 with TRBJ2-3; the match to TRBD2 covers 10 bases. V lost 0 bases and J lost 2; bases outside the gene matches: 2. Germline CDR1 and CDR2: ENHRY and SYGVKD. The CDR3 has 16 amino acids. The CDR3 reads CAISESSGGTTDTQYF. DNA of the CDR3: TGTGCCATCAGTGAGTCTAGCGGGGGGACCACAGATACGCAGTATTTT.

This clonotype came up a few times. CDR3 bases: TGTGCCACCCTCAGAATACCCCGGGACCTCCTGAGGGAGACCCAGTACTTC. Protein product: CATLRIPRDLLRETQYF. J is TRBJ2-5 and V is TRBV7-2, with D tentatively TRBD1 or TRBD2 (5 bases each). In germline, CDR1 is SGHTA, CDR2 FQGNSA. The CDR3 is made up of 17 amino acids. Trimming left V 10 bases short and J 5 bases short, with 29 bases between. The whole variable domain, remainder taken from reference TRBV7-2 and TRBJ2-5, is GAGVSQSPSNKVTEKGKDVELRCDPISGHTALYWYRQSLGQGLEFLIYFQGNSAPDKSGLPSDRFSAERTGGSVSTLTIQRTQQEDSAVYLCATLRIPRDLLRETQYFGPGTRLLVL.

This clonotype was observed a few times. The germline gene is not matched at one end of the junction; a read error may be the cause. V gene TRBV7-2 combines with J gene TRBJ2-1, with TRBD2 matching over 7 bases. This CDR3 comprises 15 residues. Germline CDR1 SGHTA, CDR2 FQGNSA. The CDR3 spells CAISLAGSSYNEQFF. The CDR3 DNA reads TGTGCCATCAGCTTAGCGGGTAGCTCCTACAATGAGCAGTTCTTC. The variable domain in full, with the rest retrieved from reference TRBV7-2 and TRBJ2-1, is GAGVSQSPSNKVTEKGKDVELRCDPISGHTALYWYRQSLGQGLEFLIYFQGNSAPDKSGLPSDRFSAERTGGSVSTLTIQRTQQEDSAVYLCAISLAGSSYNEQFFGPGTRLTVL.

The chain links TRBV7-9 to TRBJ2-3, with 12 nucleotides matching TRBD2. Germline V gene data show CDR1 as SEHNR and CDR2 as FQNEAQ (reference sequence). V was clipped by 5 bases and J by 2 bases; unmatched bases: 5. This CDR3 spans 16 amino acids. The CDR3 loop is CASSPRTSGDTDTQYF. The CDR3 coding sequence is TGTGCCAGCAGCCCCCGGACTAGCGGGGACACAGATACGCAGTATTTT.

This clonotype was counted between two and nine times. The chain couples TRBV10-3 to TRBJ1-3; D is ambiguous. Germline loops: CDR1 ENHRY, CDR2 SYGVKD. V lost 0 bases, J lost 3 bases, and 12 bases lay in between. The CDR3 has 16 residues. CDR3 nucleotide sequence: TGTGCCATCAGTGAGTCGTGGGAGGGAGGTGGAAACACCATATATTTT. Translating it yields CAISESWEGGGNTIYF.

This clonotype was detected only a few times. This chain uses TRBV7-9 with TRBJ1-5; weak D call: TRBD1 (5 bases). Trimming removed 1 base at V and 6 bases at J, with 10 bases between. The CDR3 sequence is 14 residues long. CDR1 and CDR2 from the germline V gene are SEHNR and FQNEAQ (reference sequence). The CDR3 protein is CASSLDGTVQPQHF. In DNA form, the CDR3 reads TGTGCCAGCAGCTTAGATGGGACCGTTCAGCCCCAGCATTTT.

The table lists this clonotype with a few counts. The DNA of the CDR3 is TGCAGTGCCCCGGGACCTAGAACCTACGAGCAGTACTTC. This codes for CSAPGPRTYEQYF. The rearrangement uses TRBV20-1 and TRBJ2-7; D may correspond to TRBD1 or TRBD2 (5 bases each). V was cut by 6 bases and J by 2 bases, with 14 bases left in between. The CDR3 has 13 amino acids. CDR1 is DFQATT and CDR2 is SNEGSKA in the germline V gene (reference sequence).